The TCR beta chain under discussion was sequenced for a study of cytomegalovirus exposure and HLA in healthy donors. Turning to the study itself: Roughly 180 million T cells yielded approximately 100 million unique TCR beta sequences, as an earlier analysis found. Study-wide results and limits: CMV antigen specificity of a few CMV-associated chains was confirmed in vitro.

On this clone itself: No antigen is known for it.

Though nominally healthy at sampling, donors likely had unrecorded immune exposures. Both 60 Vbeta primers and 13 Jbeta primers went into the PCR. In the original analysis: A later analysis counted roughly 74 million unique TCR beta chains, around 10 million shared. Method: immunoSEQ multiplex PCR; TCRdb's copy keeps in-frame clones and lacks some. The V and J calls and clone size were taken over from that table, and D and trimming were inferred from the DNA. The sample lists a few hundred thousand clones, 77% occurring once. The source of this sequence is a woman aged 55-69 years in good health and CMV-seropositive. Sequences were obtained from PBMCs.

The CDR3 region has the DNA TGTGCCAGCAGCCAAGCGGACAGGGTGAGGACCTACGAGCAGTACTTC. Protein sequence: CASSQADRVRTYEQYF. This chain links TRBV4-2 with TRBJ2-7; 8 nucleotides line up with TRBD1. The CDR3 runs to 16 residues. Losses at the gene ends were 1 base for V and 2 bases for J; bases not matched to a gene: 7. The germline gives CDR1 LGHNA, CDR2 YNFKEQ.